The rows below give T cell receptor beta chains drawn from one sample of a study of cytomegalovirus exposure and HLA in healthy donors. Sequencing used immunoSEQ multiplex PCR; TCRdb keeps in-frame clones, though not all of them. The sample carries some 110,000 clones, 88% recorded once. The sequencing sample was made of PBMCs. All receptors derive from a man aged 18 to 29 in good health and CMV-seropositive. The CDR3 runs from the conserved cysteine through the conserved F or W. The order of the fields is CDR3 protein, CDR3 DNA, clone size, V gene, J gene, D gene. D genes are given only for firm matches. A clone size is listed for some rows: how often the clone was seen (once, few, many), or a class if it is expanded.

CDR3aa: CASETGLSYNEQFF
CDR3nt: TGTGCCTCCGAGACAGGGCTCTCCTACAATGAGCAGTTCTTC
abundance: NA
v_gene: TRBV19
j_gene: TRBJ2-1
d_gene: TRBD1

CDR3aa: CASSFREADTQYF
CDR3nt: TGTGCCAGCAGTTTCAGGGAGGCAGATACGCAGTATTTT
abundance: NA
v_gene: TRBV28
j_gene: TRBJ2-3
d_gene: NA

CDR3aa: CASSLSPPGGRATPTNEKLFF
CDR3nt: TGTGCCAGCAGTTTATCGCCACCGGGGGGCAGGGCCACTCCAACTAATGAAAAACTGTTTTTT
abundance: NA
v_gene: TRBV27
j_gene: TRBJ1-4
d_gene: NA

CDR3aa: CASSQPGQGGSYEQYF
CDR3nt: TGTGCCAGCAGTCAGCCGGGACAGGGAGGGTCCTACGAGCAGTACTTC
abundance: NA
v_gene: TRBV2
j_gene: TRBJ2-7
d_gene: TRBD1

CDR3aa: CASSFRDRGGPGELFF
CDR3nt: TGTGCCAGCAGCTTCCGGGACAGGGGGGGGCCCGGGGAGCTGTTTTTT
abundance: NA
v_gene: TRBV7-2
j_gene: TRBJ2-2
d_gene: TRBD1

CDR3aa: CASCNGTSEYGYTF
CDR3nt: TGTGCCAGCTGCAATGGGACATCCGAGTATGGCTACACCTTC
abundance: NA
v_gene: TRBV18
j_gene: TRBJ1-2
d_gene: NA

CDR3aa: CASRRGQGARETQYF
CDR3nt: TGTGCCAGCAGGAGGGGACAGGGGGCTCGAGAGACCCAGTACTTC
abundance: NA
v_gene: TRBV6-5
j_gene: TRBJ2-5
d_gene: TRBD1

CDR3aa: CACRDRYNSPLHF
CDR3nt: TGTGCCTGCCGGGACAGGTATAATTCACCCCTCCACTTT
abundance: NA
v_gene: TRBV6-1
j_gene: TRBJ1-6
d_gene: TRBD1

CDR3aa: CATSSPGLNTEAFF
CDR3nt: TGTGCCACCAGCAGTCCGGGGTTGAACACTGAAGCTTTCTTT
abundance: NA
v_gene: TRBV15
j_gene: TRBJ1-1
d_gene: NA

CDR3aa: CASSLMTSGGDEQFF
CDR3nt: TGTGCCAGCAGCTTAATGACTAGCGGGGGTGATGAGCAGTTCTTC
abundance: NA
v_gene: TRBV7-2
j_gene: TRBJ2-1
d_gene: TRBD2

CDR3aa: CASSLSVQENYGYTF
CDR3nt: TGTGCCAGCAGCTTGTCCGTCCAGGAAAACTATGGCTACACCTTC
abundance: NA
v_gene: TRBV7-2
j_gene: TRBJ1-2
d_gene: NA

CDR3aa: CAWSVKSVGEKLFF
CDR3nt: TGTGCCTGGAGTGTAAAGTCAGTGGGCGAAAAACTGTTTTTT
abundance: few
v_gene: TRBV30
j_gene: TRBJ1-4
d_gene: NA

CDR3aa: CASSEGQGNYGYTF
CDR3nt: TGTGCCAGCAGTGAGGGACAGGGAAACTATGGCTACACCTTC
abundance: few
v_gene: TRBV2
j_gene: TRBJ1-2
d_gene: TRBD1

CDR3aa: CALRSTVDTDTQYF
CDR3nt: TGTGCCCTTCGCTCGACAGTAGACACAGATACGCAGTATTTT
abundance: NA
v_gene: TRBV10-3
j_gene: TRBJ2-3
d_gene: NA

CDR3aa: CASTSGANVLTF
CDR3nt: TGTGCCAGCACCTCGGGGGCCAACGTCCTGACTTTC
abundance: NA
v_gene: TRBV9
j_gene: TRBJ2-6
d_gene: NA

CDR3aa: CSVGRLRDRDSRGYTF
CDR3nt: TGCAGCGTTGGAAGACTCCGGGACAGGGACTCTAGAGGCTACACCTTC
abundance: NA
v_gene: TRBV29-1
j_gene: TRBJ1-2
d_gene: TRBD1

CDR3aa: CASSLGTSGDGYTF
CDR3nt: TGTGCCAGCAGCTTGGGGACCTCGGGGGACGGCTACACCTTC
abundance: NA
v_gene: TRBV7-9
j_gene: TRBJ1-2
d_gene: NA

CDR3aa: CASSPPYGSGNTIYF
CDR3nt: TGTGCCAGCTCACCACCGTACGGGTCTGGAAACACCATATATTTT
abundance: once
v_gene: TRBV18
j_gene: TRBJ1-3
d_gene: NA

CDR3aa: CASSLSRALYEQYF
CDR3nt: TGTGCCAGCAGTTTAAGCAGGGCTCTTTACGAGCAGTACTTC
abundance: NA
v_gene: TRBV27
j_gene: TRBJ2-7
d_gene: NA

CDR3aa: CASSLDPVYGYTF
CDR3nt: TGTGCCAGCAGCTTAGATCCCGTCTATGGCTACACCTTC
abundance: few
v_gene: TRBV11-2
j_gene: TRBJ1-2
d_gene: NA

CDR3aa: CASSLTSGRNEQFF
CDR3nt: TGTGCCAGCAGCCTAACTAGCGGGCGCAATGAGCAGTTCTTC
abundance: NA
v_gene: TRBV2
j_gene: TRBJ2-1
d_gene: TRBD2

CDR3aa: CATSRLRTVNTEAFF
CDR3nt: TGTGCCACCAGCAGACTCCGTACAGTGAACACTGAAGCTTTCTTT
abundance: NA
v_gene: TRBV15
j_gene: TRBJ1-1
d_gene: NA

CDR3aa: CASSARQENSPLHF
CDR3nt: TGTGCCAGCAGCGCCCGACAGGAAAATTCACCCCTCCACTTT
abundance: once
v_gene: TRBV7-9
j_gene: TRBJ1-6
d_gene: NA

CDR3aa: CASSLGGLAPSYEQYF
CDR3nt: TGTGCCAGCAGCCTTGGCGGACTAGCACCATCCTACGAGCAGTACTTC
abundance: NA
v_gene: TRBV7-6
j_gene: TRBJ2-7
d_gene: TRBD2

CDR3aa: CASSLPTGDNSPLHF
CDR3nt: TGTGCCAGCAGTTTACCGACAGGGGACAATTCACCCCTCCACTTT
abundance: NA
v_gene: TRBV28
j_gene: TRBJ1-6
d_gene: TRBD1

CDR3aa: CATSSAPGVYNSPLHF
CDR3nt: TGTGCCACCAGCAGTGCACCGGGTGTCTATAATTCACCCCTCCACTTT
abundance: NA
v_gene: TRBV15
j_gene: TRBJ1-6
d_gene: NA

CDR3aa: CASSLWKGDYWYGYTF
CDR3nt: TGTGCCAGCAGCCTGTGGAAGGGTGACTATTGGTATGGCTACACCTTC
abundance: NA
v_gene: TRBV5-4
j_gene: TRBJ1-2
d_gene: NA

CDR3aa: CASSSRQGQVNEQFF
CDR3nt: TGTGCCAGCAGCTCCCGACAAGGCCAAGTAAATGAGCAGTTCTTC
abundance: NA
v_gene: TRBV5-4
j_gene: TRBJ2-1
d_gene: NA

CDR3aa: CASSQGTSSYNEQFF
CDR3nt: TGCGCCAGCAGCCAAGGAACCAGCTCCTACAATGAGCAGTTCTTC
abundance: few
v_gene: TRBV4-3
j_gene: TRBJ2-1
d_gene: NA

CDR3aa: CASSSRGPRDTQYF
CDR3nt: TGTGCCAGCAGCAGCAGGGGGCCAAGGGATACGCAGTATTTT
abundance: NA
v_gene: TRBV6-5
j_gene: TRBJ2-3
d_gene: TRBD1

CDR3aa: CASSQESRRGALDEQYF
CDR3nt: TGTGCCAGCAGCCAAGAATCCCGCAGGGGAGCTCTAGACGAGCAGTACTTC
abundance: NA
v_gene: TRBV14
j_gene: TRBJ2-7
d_gene: NA

CDR3aa: CASSAPDSNLQETQYF
CDR3nt: TGTGCCAGCAGTGCCCCGGACAGTAACCTCCAAGAGACCCAGTACTTC
abundance: NA
v_gene: TRBV2
j_gene: TRBJ2-5
d_gene: NA

CDR3aa: CASSLEGLANQPQHF
CDR3nt: TGCGCCAGCAGCTTGGAGGGGTTGGCTAATCAGCCCCAGCATTTT
abundance: NA
v_gene: TRBV5-1
j_gene: TRBJ1-5
d_gene: NA

CDR3aa: CASKAGNYGYTF
CDR3nt: TGTGCCTCCAAGGCAGGGAACTATGGCTACACCTTC
abundance: NA
v_gene: TRBV19
j_gene: TRBJ1-2
d_gene: NA

CDR3aa: CASSKTGREQFF
CDR3nt: TGTGCCAGCAGTAAGACAGGGAGGGAGCAGTTCTTC
abundance: few
v_gene: TRBV28
j_gene: TRBJ2-1
d_gene: NA

CDR3aa: CASSFHRGQPQHF
CDR3nt: TGTGCCAGCAGCTTCCACAGGGGACAGCCCCAGCATTTT
abundance: NA
v_gene: TRBV11-2
j_gene: TRBJ1-5
d_gene: TRBD1

CDR3aa: CASSFGGGNTIYF
CDR3nt: TGTGCCAGCAGCTTTGGCGGTGGAAACACCATATATTTT
abundance: NA
v_gene: TRBV5-4
j_gene: TRBJ1-3
d_gene: NA

CDR3aa: CASSGDSYRDEQFF
CDR3nt: TGTGCCAGCAGTGGGGACAGCTATAGGGATGAGCAGTTCTTC
abundance: NA
v_gene: TRBV2
j_gene: TRBJ2-1
d_gene: TRBD1

CDR3aa: CASSFSWTGGFYNEQFF
CDR3nt: TGTGCCAGCAGTTTTAGTTGGACAGGGGGTTTCTACAATGAGCAGTTCTTC
abundance: NA
v_gene: TRBV28
j_gene: TRBJ2-1
d_gene: TRBD1

CDR3aa: CASSSELSPLHF
CDR3nt: TGTGCCAGCAGTTCTGAACTTTCACCCCTCCACTTT
abundance: NA
v_gene: TRBV28
j_gene: TRBJ1-6
d_gene: NA

CDR3aa: CASSAYYGYTF
CDR3nt: TGTGCCAGCAGCGCGTACTATGGCTACACCTTC
abundance: NA
v_gene: TRBV5-6
j_gene: TRBJ1-2
d_gene: NA

CDR3aa: CASSLVVNRGNYGYTF
CDR3nt: TGTGCCAGCAGCTTAGTAGTTAATCGGGGTAACTATGGCTACACCTTC
abundance: NA
v_gene: TRBV7-2
j_gene: TRBJ1-2
d_gene: NA

CDR3aa: CASSRGLAGGLSEQYF
CDR3nt: TGTGCCAGCAGCCGTGGACTAGCGGGGGGGCTCTCCGAGCAGTACTTC
abundance: NA
v_gene: TRBV7-9
j_gene: TRBJ2-7
d_gene: TRBD2

CDR3aa: CASSDSDILVNEQFF
CDR3nt: TGCGCCAGCAGTGATTCGGACATCCTCGTCAATGAGCAGTTCTTC
abundance: NA
v_gene: TRBV10-1
j_gene: TRBJ2-1
d_gene: NA

CDR3aa: CASSDRGLSPLHF
CDR3nt: TGTGCCAGTAGCGACAGGGGGCTATCACCCCTCCACTTT
abundance: NA
v_gene: TRBV19
j_gene: TRBJ1-6
d_gene: TRBD1

CDR3aa: CASRDPGSYEQYF
CDR3nt: TGCGCCAGCAGAGATCCGGGATCCTACGAGCAGTACTTC
abundance: few
v_gene: TRBV5-1
j_gene: TRBJ2-7
d_gene: NA

CDR3aa: CASSGGGPNSYNEQFF
CDR3nt: TGTGCCAGCAGCGGGGGGGGCCCGAACTCCTACAATGAGCAGTTCTTC
abundance: NA
v_gene: TRBV11-2
j_gene: TRBJ2-1
d_gene: NA

CDR3aa: CASTLGPANTEAFF
CDR3nt: TGCGCCAGCACACTTGGGCCAGCCAACACTGAAGCTTTCTTT
abundance: once
v_gene: TRBV5-1
j_gene: TRBJ1-1
d_gene: NA

CDR3aa: CASSQEVRGGAGEQFF
CDR3nt: TGTGCCAGCAGCCAAGAAGTACGCGGGGGGGCCGGTGAGCAGTTCTTC
abundance: NA
v_gene: TRBV4-2
j_gene: TRBJ2-1
d_gene: TRBD2

CDR3aa: CATSRGGGGGEQFF
CDR3nt: TGTGCCACCAGCAGAGGGGGGGGCGGTGGGGAGCAGTTCTTC
abundance: NA
v_gene: TRBV15
j_gene: TRBJ2-1
d_gene: NA

CDR3aa: CASSRGTYEKLFF
CDR3nt: TGTGCCAGCAGCCGAGGGACATATGAAAAACTGTTTTTT
abundance: once
v_gene: TRBV5-8
j_gene: TRBJ1-4
d_gene: NA

CDR3aa: CASRNPGQGAPNSPLHF
CDR3nt: TGTGCCAGTAGAAACCCCGGACAGGGGGCGCCGAATTCACCCCTCCACTTT
abundance: NA
v_gene: TRBV19
j_gene: TRBJ1-6
d_gene: TRBD1

CDR3aa: CASSFLAGGPGTDTQYF
CDR3nt: TGTGCCAGCAGTTTCCTAGCGGGGGGGCCAGGGACAGATACGCAGTATTTT
abundance: NA
v_gene: TRBV27
j_gene: TRBJ2-3
d_gene: TRBD2

CDR3aa: CASSAERGRGYTF
CDR3nt: TGTGCCAGCAGCGCGGAACGGGGTCGTGGCTACACCTTC
abundance: once
v_gene: TRBV9
j_gene: TRBJ1-2
d_gene: NA

CDR3aa: CATSRDRGSAGGYTF
CDR3nt: TGTGCCACCAGCAGAGATCGGGGGAGCGCGGGGGGCTACACCTTC
abundance: NA
v_gene: TRBV15
j_gene: TRBJ1-2
d_gene: NA